This is a list of T cell receptor beta chains from one sample in a study of technical replicates of blood from several donors. The repertoire was sequenced with immunoSEQ multiplex PCR; TCRdb's copy has only in-frame clones and lacks some. The sample consists of around 75,000 clones, about 93% of them appearing once. Sequencing input: T cells isolated from PBMCs. The receptors here all came from a human donor in good health. CDR3s include the opening cysteine and the closing phenylalanine or tryptophan. D genes are given only for firm matches. Clone size is not always given. Where it is, it says once, few, many or a class for expanded clones.

d_call	j_call	v_call	clone_size	cdr3_length	cdr3_nt	cdr3_aa
-	TRBJ1-2	TRBV6-1	once	13	TGTGCCAGCAGTGAAGTCGGGGTCGAAAAAACCGACTTC	CASSEVGVEKTDF
-	TRBJ1-6	TRBV10-2	-	12	TGCGCCAGCAGTACGAGCAATTCACCCCTCCACTTT	CASSTSNSPLHF
-	TRBJ2-2	TRBV11-2	-	14	TGTGCCAGCAGCTCTGGCTCCAACACCGGGGAGCTGTTTTTT	CASSSGSNTGELFF
-	TRBJ1-4	TRBV6-5	few	16	TGTGCCAGCAGTTCCGGGCGAAGGACAGAGAATGAAAAACTGTTTTTT	CASSSGRRTENEKLFF
-	TRBJ2-4	TRBV28	once	14	TGTGCCAGCCAGACCTTCGGGAACAAAAACATTCAGTACTTC	CASQTFGNKNIQYF
TRBD2	TRBJ2-1	TRBV2	-	15	TGTGCCAGCAAGGTGGGCGGGGGAGTCTACAATGAGCAGTTCTTC	CASKVGGGVYNEQFF
-	TRBJ1-5	TRBV6-1	-	13	TGTGCCAGCAATGGGCAGGATTATCAGCCCCAGCATTTT	CASNGQDYQPQHF
TRBD1	TRBJ2-1	TRBV2	-	14	TGTGCCAGCAGTGAGGTGACAGGGATAAATGAGCAGTTCTTC	CASSEVTGINEQFF
TRBD2	TRBJ2-3	TRBV6-1	-	14	TGTGCCAGCAGAACGACTAGCGGGGGAGATACGCAGTATTTT	CASRTTSGGDTQYF
TRBD1	TRBJ2-7	TRBV4-1	-	14	TGCGCCAGCAGCCAAGGCCGGACAGGCGGCGAGCAGTACTTC	CASSQGRTGGEQYF
-	TRBJ1-6	TRBV19	-	15	TGTGCCACCCTCCCTAGGGGATTTTATAATTCACCCCTCCACTTT	CATLPRGFYNSPLHF
TRBD2	TRBJ2-7	TRBV5-8	few	15	TGTGCCAGCAACCTAGGACTAGCGGGAGGGGAGCAGCAGTACTTC	CASNLGLAGGEQQYF
TRBD1	TRBJ2-7	TRBV5-1	-	16	TGCGCCAGCAGCCAGACATTTGACAGGGAATTGGATCAGCAGTACTTC	CASSQTFDRELDQQYF
-	TRBJ2-2	TRBV11-3	few	13	TGTGCCAGCAGCGAAAGGACAGACGGTGAGCTGTTTTTT	CASSERTDGELFF
-	TRBJ1-5	TRBV10-1	-	15	TGCGCCAGCAGTGAGTCGGGAGGTAGCAATCAGCCCCAGCATTTT	CASSESGGSNQPQHF
TRBD2	TRBJ2-1	TRBV18	-	16	TGTGCCAGCTCACCACGGACTAGTTTTGTTGTGGATGAGCAGTTCTTC	CASSPRTSFVVDEQFF
-	TRBJ1-4	TRBV5-5	-	14	TGTGCCAGCAGCCCGACAGGTTCTAATGAAAAACTGTTTTTT	CASSPTGSNEKLFF
TRBD2	TRBJ2-2	TRBV10-2	-	18	TGCGCCAGCAGTGAGTGGCTAGCGGGGGGGCTGGGCACCGGGGAGCTGTTTTTT	CASSEWLAGGLGTGELFF
-	TRBJ2-7	TRBV2	once	17	TGTGCCAGCAGTGAAGCAAGGGGATCCGGGACTGAATACGAGCAGTACTTC	CASSEARGSGTEYEQYF
-	TRBJ1-1	TRBV4-1	few	15	TGCGCCAGCAGCCAGGGGTACAGGGTAGACCCTGAAGCTTTCTTT	CASSQGYRVDPEAFF
TRBD1	TRBJ1-1	TRBV4-1	-	16	TGCGCCAGCAGCCAGTCCCGGGACAGGGCCGGGGCTGAAGCTTTCTTT	CASSQSRDRAGAEAFF
TRBD1	TRBJ1-2	TRBV2	-	13	TGTGCCAGCAGTCCCGGGACAGGGGAGGGCTACACCTTC	CASSPGTGEGYTF
TRBD2	TRBJ2-1	TRBV5-1	-	15	TGCGCCAGCATGCATAGCGGGGGAGCTTACAATGAGCAGTTCTTC	CASMHSGGAYNEQFF
-	TRBJ1-1	TRBV5-4	-	15	TGTGCCAGCAGCCTGCCAGGAGGATTCGACACTGAAGCTTTCTTT	CASSLPGGFDTEAFF
-	TRBJ1-5	TRBV6-1	-	14	TGTGCCAGCAGTGTCACGGTTAGCAATCAGCCCCAGCATTTT	CASSVTVSNQPQHF